Each of the 31 T cell receptor beta chains below was sequenced from the same sample in a study of blood T cells in healthy people across ages. Through a sample-barcoded 5' primer and a J-beta primer mix, a second PCR was run for roughly 6 to 11 cycles. TCRdb recomputed calls from the 5' RACE reads with MiXCR, one row per CDR3 protein. This sample has 600,000 to 1,000,000 distinct CDR3 sequences, with 20% to 30% found just once. These data also formed part of another study, on T cells of mothers and their children.

Sequences were obtained from blood. The receptor source for this set is a boy between 5 and 17 years old in good health.

This clonotype occurred a few times. The chain couples TRBV20-1 to TRBJ1-2; 7 bases align to TRBD1. Germline values: CDR1 DFQATT, CDR2 SNEGSKA (reference sequence). The CDR3 is 13 residues long. This CDR3 is CRPQGQTIYGYTF. CDR3 coding DNA: TGCAGGCCCCAGGGACAGACTATCTATGGCTACACCTTC.

The chain couples TRBV29-1 to TRBJ1-2; tentatively, D is TRBD1 (6 bases). This CDR3 spans 15 amino acids. Trimming took 7 bases from V and 3 from J, leaving 21 bases between them. CDR1 is SQVTM and CDR2 is ANQGSEA in the germline V gene. The CDR3 sequence: CSAAGGGSKDYGYTF. The CDR3 coding sequence is TGCAGCGCGGCCGGAGGGGGAAGTAAGGACTATGGCTACACCTTC.

V is TRBV7-9 and J is TRBJ2-7; D may correspond to TRBD1 or TRBD2 (5 bases each). The CDR3 is 19 residues long. Trimming shortened V by 0 bases and J by 1 base, and 22 bases separated the two germline ends. The V gene's germline CDR1 is SEHNR and CDR2 FQNEAQ (reference sequence). DNA of the CDR3: TGTGCCAGCAGCTTAGCACGACGGACACATGACGGGGTTTCCTACGAGCAGTACTTC. Its protein is CASSLARRTHDGVSYEQYF.

This clonotype has at least ten counts. The rearrangement links TRBV29-1 to TRBJ2-7; D unresolved. V lost 5 bases, J lost 5 bases, and 10 bases lay in between. Per the germline V gene, CDR1 is SQVTM and CDR2 is ANQGSEA. The CDR3 is 11 residues long. The CDR3 sequence: CSVTLTHEQYF. The CDR3 nucleotides read TGCAGCGTTACCCTCACCCACGAGCAGTACTTC.

This clonotype has only a few counts. The chain has TRBV19 and TRBJ2-5, with TRBD1 identical over 8 bases. The DNA end is more similar to TRBJ2-7, so the J call may be wrong. The CDR3 length is 14 residues. CDR1 and CDR2 from the germline V gene are LNHDA and SQIVND (reference sequence). CDR3 loop: CASNNPGGDYEQYF. CDR3 sequence (DNA): TGTGCCAGCAATAATCCAGGGGGCGACTACGAGCAGTACTTC.

A few counts support this clonotype. The chain couples TRBV7-6 to TRBJ1-5; possibly TRBD1 for D (6 bases). This CDR3 has 15 amino acids. The germline V and J ends were trimmed by 5 bases and 4 bases, with 15 bases remaining between them. In germline, CDR1 is SGHVS, CDR2 FNYEAQ. The CDR3 loop is CASSRSGTSNQPQHF. The CDR3 nucleotides read TGTGCCAGCAGCCGGAGTGGGACATCTAATCAGCCCCAGCATTTT.

This rearrangement joins TRBV6-5 to TRBJ1-2; TRBD1 is a possible D gene (6 bases). Germline V gene sequence: CDR1 MNHEY, CDR2 SVGAGI. The ends were cut back, 8 bases at V and 8 bases at J, with 15 bases in the middle. This CDR3 is 12 amino acids long. Written as DNA, the CDR3 is TGTGCCAGCGGGGGGGACATTTGGGGCTACACCTTC. Encoded protein: CASGGDIWGYTF.

This clonotype was observed a handful of times. V usage is TRBV6-1 and J usage is TRBJ2-7, with TRBD1 as a possible D gene (5 bases). V was clipped by 2 bases and J by 0 bases, with 8 bases between them. The CDR3 covers 14 residues. Germline values: CDR1 MNHNS, CDR2 SASEGT. The CDR3 region has the DNA TGTGCCAGCAGTGAATGGGGCGGCTCCTACGAGCAGTACTTC. This encodes CASSEWGGSYEQYF.

The V call is TRBV4-2, the J call TRBJ2-7, with 10 bases identical to TRBD1. CDR3 length equals 16 residues. Germline trimming cut 0 bases from V and 4 bases from J; bases unmatched to any gene: 6. Germline V lookup: CDR1 LGHNA, CDR2 YNFKEQ. The CDR3 region has the DNA TGTGCCAGCAGCCAAGAGGAGGGGACAGGGGCGTACGAGCAGTACTTC. Its translation is CASSQEEGTGAYEQYF.

This clonotype was observed a single time. The rearrangement links TRBV5-6 to TRBJ2-3, with TRBD2 identical over 9 bases. Germline V gene sequence: CDR1 SGHDT, CDR2 YYEEEE. This CDR3 is 17 amino acids long. The junction had 13 bases not matched to a gene; V was cut back by 4 bases and J by 4 bases. In nucleotides, the CDR3 is TGTGCCAGCAGCCGCAGTCGTGCGGGGGGGCGGGCAGATACGCAGTATTTT. Translated, it gives CASSRSRAGGRADTQYF. Combining the CDR3 with reference TRBV5-6 and TRBJ2-3 gives the whole variable domain DAGVTQSPTHLIKTRGQQVTLRCSPKSGHDTVSWYQQALGQGPQFIFQYYEEEERQRGNFPDRFSGHQFPNYSSELNVNALLLGDSALYLCASSRSRAGGRADTQYFGPGTRLTVL.

The V gene is TRBV27, the J gene TRBJ1-2; possible D gene TRBD1, 6 bases. Per the germline V gene, CDR1 is MNHEY and CDR2 is SMNVEV (reference sequence). Trimming took off 4 bases at V and 2 bases at J, with 11 bases between the two ends. The CDR3 extends over 14 amino acids. Here the CDR3 DNA reads TGTGCCAGCAGTTGGAGACAGGAGAACTATGGCTACACCTTC. This codes for CASSWRQENYGYTF.

The chain is built from TRBV7-2 and TRBJ2-1; tentatively, D is TRBD1 (5 bases). Trimming cost V 8 bases and J 1 base, with 9 bases left between them. CDR3 size: 13 residues. Germline loops: CDR1 SGHTA, CDR2 FQGNSA. CDR3 protein: CASGAPSYNEQFF. DNA for the CDR3: TGTGCCAGCGGGGCGCCTTCCTACAATGAGCAGTTCTTC.

This clonotype has a handful of counts. The chain employs TRBV12-5 and TRBJ2-5, with 12 bases matching TRBD1. The germline V gene encodes CDR1 LGHNT and CDR2 FRNRAP. Germline trimming cut 1 base from V and 4 bases from J; bases unmatched to any gene: 7. The CDR3 extends over 17 amino acids. The CDR3: CASGLGRDRGLGETQYF. DNA of the CDR3: TGTGCTAGTGGTTTGGGTCGGGACAGGGGGCTTGGAGAGACCCAGTACTTC.

This clonotype was seen a handful of times. The chain links TRBV28 to TRBJ1-4; possibly TRBD1 for D (6 bases). The V and J ends lost 3 bases and 7 bases respectively, with 21 bases between them. This CDR3 is 17 amino acids long. CDR1 and CDR2 (germline): MDHEN, SYDVKM. CDR3 coding DNA: TGTGCCAGCAGTTTGGGTGGGATAGGAGAGGGGGGTGAAAAACTGTTTTTT. The encoded protein is CASSLGGIGEGGEKLFF.

V and J are TRBV28 and TRBJ1-1; D not certain. The V and J ends lost 5 bases and 1 base respectively, with 11 bases between them. Germline assignment: CDR1 MDHEN and CDR2 SYDVKM. The CDR3 runs to 14 residues. CDR3 loop: CASSPMARNTEAFF. Written as DNA, the CDR3 is TGTGCCAGCAGTCCCATGGCCAGGAACACTGAAGCTTTCTTT.

V gene TRBV29-1 combines with J gene TRBJ1-4; D ambiguous. Germline V lookup: CDR1 SQVTM, CDR2 ANQGSEA. This CDR3 has 12 residues. V was clipped by 2 bases and J by 6 bases, with 7 bases between them. CDR3 sequence (DNA): TGCAGCGTTGAATCCGGGGATGAAAAACTGTTTTTT. Its translation is CSVESGDEKLFF.

The CDR3 sequence is CASSLRIQGAEVIENTEAFF. The CDR3 DNA is TGTGCCAGCAGCTTACGTATACAGGGGGCTGAGGTCATAGAGAACACTGAAGCTTTCTTT. The chain couples TRBV7-6 to TRBJ1-1; 9 positions match TRBD1. The CDR3 is 20 residues long. Germline V lookup: CDR1 SGHVS, CDR2 FNYEAQ. The V and J ends lost 2 bases and 1 base, in that order; junction bases with no gene match: 17.

CDR3 amino acids: CASSYGGARSYGYTF. The DNA for the CDR3 is TGTGCCAGCAGTTACGGGGGGGCGCGGAGCTATGGCTACACCTTC. The rearrangement joins TRBV6-6 to TRBJ1-2; D possibly corresponds to TRBD1 (6 bases). Germline V lookup: CDR1 MNHNY, CDR2 SVGAGI (reference sequence). CDR3 length equals 15 residues. The germline V and J ends were trimmed by 2 bases and 4 bases, with 14 bases remaining between them.

This clonotype was observed a few times. This chain links TRBV28 with TRBJ2-7; 8 positions agree with TRBD1. The CDR3 contains 12 residues. J was trimmed by 6 bases and V by 6 bases; bases with no gene match: 4. Looked up from germline, CDR1 is MDHEN and CDR2 is SYDVKM. Here the CDR3 DNA reads TGTGCCAGCAGGGACAGGGATCGCGAGCAGTACTTC. Translating it yields CASRDRDREQYF.

The gene calls are TRBV29-1 and TRBJ1-1, with 10 nucleotides matching TRBD1. This CDR3 spans 13 amino acids. Trimming cost V 7 bases and J 4 bases; bases outside gene matches: 6. CDR1 is SQVTM, CDR2 ANQGSEA, per germline. DNA for the CDR3: TGCAGCGGGACAGGGGGTGCCGCCACTGAAGCTTTCTTT. This gives the protein CSGTGGAATEAFF.

This chain joins TRBV5-1 and TRBJ1-2; TRBD1 might be the D (5 bases). Deletions cut 7 bases from V and 6 bases from J, with 19 bases between. CDR1 and CDR2 from the germline V gene are SGHRS and YFSETQ. This CDR3 comprises 14 residues. CDR3 DNA sequence: TGCGCCAGCTCCCTCGGGGGAATCCCGGATGGCTACACCTTC. Its protein is CASSLGGIPDGYTF.

The CDR3 DNA reads as TGTGCCAGCACAGCAGGAGCGAACACCGGGGAGCTGTTTTTT. Translated: CASTAGANTGELFF. This sequence joins TRBV7-8 and TRBJ2-2; D is ambiguous. Germline V gene data show CDR1 as SGHVS and CDR2 as FQNEAQ. The CDR3 consists of 14 residues. Trimming stripped 7 bases from V and 0 bases from J, with 9 bases between.

This clonotype was seen a handful of times. The V call is TRBV4-2, the J call TRBJ2-4; 10 bases are a match to TRBD1. The J segment lost 3 bases and the V segment lost 8 bases, leaving 1 base of the junction unmatched. The CDR3 extends over 13 amino acids. Germline values: CDR1 LGHNA, CDR2 YNFKEQ. CDR3 region: CASGTGDKNIQYF. The CDR3 bases are TGTGCCAGCGGGACAGGGGACAAAAACATTCAGTACTTC.

This clonotype came up a few times. The genes are TRBV20-1 and TRBJ2-3, with D possibly being TRBD1 (6 bases). This CDR3 contains 15 residues. Germline lookup yields CDR1 DFQATT and CDR2 SNEGSKA (reference sequence). V lost 0 bases and J lost 2, with 12 bases in between. This chain's CDR3 is CSAREPGDPTDTQYF. CDR3 coding DNA: TGCAGTGCTAGAGAACCAGGGGATCCCACAGATACGCAGTATTTT.

This clonotype was picked up a small number of times. V is TRBV27 and J is TRBJ2-7; D gene unclear. The V gene lost 6 bases and the J gene lost 4 bases, with 16 bases spanning the gap. Looked up from germline, CDR1 is MNHEY and CDR2 is SMNVEV (reference sequence). CDR3 length: 14 amino acids. The CDR3 loop is CASSPRLPVYEQYF. DNA for the CDR3: TGTGCCAGCAGCCCAAGACTCCCAGTGTACGAGCAGTACTTC.

The rearrangement links TRBV18 to TRBJ2-1, with D possibly TRBD2 on 5 matching bases. The CDR3 spans 13 residues. From germline, CDR1 is KGHSH and CDR2 LQKENI. V lost 0 bases to trimming and J lost 14 bases, with 14 bases between them. Written as DNA, the CDR3 is TGTGCCAGCTCACCACCGGAGGCGCACATTGAGTTCTTC. Amino acids: CASSPPEAHIEFF. Supplemented by reference TRBV18 and TRBJ2-1, the full variable domain reads NAGVMQNPRHLVRRRGQEARLRCSPMKGHSHVYWYRQLPEEGLKFMVYLQKENIIDESGMPKERFSAEFPKEGPSILRIQQVVRGDSAAYFCASSPPEAHIEFFGPGTRLTVL.

This rearrangement joins TRBV12-3 or TRBV12-4 to TRBJ2-7; TRBD2 is a possible D gene (5 bases). The V and J ends lost 5 bases and 0 bases respectively, with 20 bases between them. The CDR3 length is 17 residues. CDR3 nucleotides: TGTGCCAGCAGTCCACTCGGCGGGCTGCCTCCCTCCTACGAGCAGTACTTC. Protein sequence: CASSPLGGLPPSYEQYF.

V usage is TRBV29-1 and J usage is TRBJ1-1, with TRBD1 matching over 8 bases. This CDR3 has 14 residues. CDR1 is SQVTM, CDR2 ANQGSEA, per germline. J was trimmed by 8 bases and V by 3 bases; bases with no gene match: 11. The CDR3 nucleotides are TGCAGCGTTGATCTGGACAGGGCTTGGGGGGAAGCTTTCTTT. This gives the protein CSVDLDRAWGEAFF.

The chain is built from TRBV7-8 and TRBJ2-3; D could derive from TRBD1 or TRBD2 (5 bases each). The V gene lost 6 bases and the J gene lost 9 bases, with 13 bases spanning the gap. The CDR3 sequence is 12 residues long. Germline CDR1 is SGHVS and CDR2 is FQNEAQ. CDR3 amino acids: CASRAGGDTQYF. CDR3 bases: TGTGCCAGCAGGGCTGGGGGAGACACGCAGTATTTT.

The V gene is TRBV5-1, the J gene TRBJ1-2; D gene ambiguous. The CDR3 runs to 15 residues. Trimming took off 0 bases at V and 4 bases at J, with 13 bases between the two ends. The germline CDR1 and CDR2 sequences are SGHRS and YFSETQ. The CDR3: CASSLAASFSYGYTF. For the CDR3, the DNA is TGCGCCAGCAGCTTGGCCGCCAGTTTTTCCTATGGCTACACCTTC. Drawing the rest from reference TRBV5-1 and TRBJ1-2, the complete variable domain is KAGVTQTPRYLIKTRGQQVTLSCSPISGHRSVSWYQQTPGQGLQFLFEYFSETQRNKGNFPGRFSGRQFSNSRSEMNVSTLELGDSALYLCASSLAASFSYGYTFGSGTRLTVV.

The CDR3 DNA reads TGTGCCAGCAGTTACTCTCTTGCGGCGGGGTTCAGCAATCAGCCCCAGCATTTT. This sequence encodes CASSYSLAAGFSNQPQHF. The chain has TRBV6-2 or TRBV6-3 and TRBJ1-5; D ambiguous. Germline CDR1 reads MNHEY; CDR2 reads SVGEGT. The V gene lost 0 bases and the J gene lost 1 base, with 16 bases spanning the gap. CDR3 length: 18 residues.